These 5 T cell receptor beta chains share one sample of origin, sequenced in a study of blood T cell repertoires in COVID-19. Clones were sequenced by immunoSEQ multiplex PCR, and TCRdb holds only the in-frame ones, with some missing. The sample lists over 90,000 clones; approximately 86% were seen once. Sample: peripheral blood. The receptors shown here come from a woman in her sixties or seventies in a cohort sampled during active or convalescent COVID-19.

The CDR3 DNA follows: TGCGCCAGCAGCTATGACAGGGGTATCGACGAGCAGTACTTC. Translating gives CASSYDRGIDEQYF. The chain couples TRBV5-1 to TRBJ2-7; 8 bases line up with TRBD1. The germline CDR1 and CDR2 sequences are SGHRS and YFSETQ. Trimming cost V 3 bases and J 5 bases; bases outside gene matches: 7. The CDR3 consists of 14 residues.

As DNA, the CDR3 is TGTGCCAGCAGGGAGGGGACAGTAGGGCAGTTCTTC. It yields the protein CASREGTVGQFF. The rearrangement uses TRBV2 and TRBJ2-1; possibly TRBD1 for D (7 bases). The CDR3 totals 12 residues. Germline V gene data show CDR1 as SNHLY and CDR2 as FYNNEI. V gave up 6 bases and J gave up 12 bases, with 15 bases separating them.

The sample holds one count of this clone. This chain uses TRBV2 with TRBJ2-5; TRBD2 aligns across 8 bases. There are 13 residues in the CDR3. The germline V gene encodes CDR1 SNHLY and CDR2 FYNNEI. Trimming at V came to 6 bases and at J to 2 bases, leaving 2 bases not matched to a gene. CDR3 residues: CASSGGGQETQYF. The DNA for the CDR3 is TGTGCCAGCAGCGGCGGGGGGCAAGAGACCCAGTACTTC. Supplemented by reference TRBV2 and TRBJ2-5, the full variable domain reads EPEVTQTPSHQVTQMGQEVILRCVPISNHLYFYWYRQILGQKVEFLVSFYNNEISEKSEIFDDQFSVERPDGSNFTLKIRSTKLEDSAMYFCASSGGGQETQYFGPGTRLLVL.

The rearrangement joins TRBV10-2 to TRBJ2-5, with 7 bases aligning to TRBD2. The germline gives CDR1 WSHSY, CDR2 SAAADI. The CDR3 runs to 15 residues. J lost 5 bases, V lost 4 bases, and 10 bases had no gene match. The chain's CDR3 is CASSVVGGLVETQYF. The DNA for the CDR3 is TGCGCCAGCAGTGTGGTCGGGGGGTTGGTTGAGACCCAGTACTTC.

This chain uses TRBV21-1 with TRBJ1-4; the listed D gene, TRBD1, was not tested against the DNA. TRBV21-1 is labeled a pseudogene. The CDR3 loop spans 17 amino acids. In nucleotides, the CDR3 is TGTGCCAGCAGCAAAAGACAAGGGGTTGCGACTAATGAAAAACTGTTTTTT. Protein: CASSKRQGVATNEKLFF.